The clone carrying this T cell receptor (beta chain) was seen more than once but under ten times. Antigen: not known. The V and J ends lost 5 bases and 8 bases respectively, with 24 bases between them. Germline V CDR1 and CDR2: SGHTA, FQGNSA. The CDR3 contains 17 residues. The data were taken from a study of beta chain features in type 1 diabetes. Study-level points and caveats: All four CD4+ subsets of Type 1 diabetes patients contained TCRB CDR3s that were moderately but significantly shorter.

What was sequenced were expressed TCRB transcripts, since all of the isolated RNA had been reverse transcribed. Clones were sequenced by immunoSEQ multiplex PCR, and TCRdb holds only the in-frame ones, with some missing. Of 500,000 to 800,000 clones in the sample, over 10% were seen once. This sequence originates from a man younger than 45 with type 1 diabetes. The sequenced sample was naive CD4+ T cells from blood. This chain links TRBV7-2 with TRBJ1-4; no definite D call. Written as DNA, the CDR3 is TGTGCCAGCAGCACATTCCTCGGCGGGTCCGAGCGGGAAAAACTGTTTTTT. The encoded protein is CASSTFLGGSEREKLFF.